Listed below are T cell receptor beta chains from one sample, sequenced in a study of T cells in Graves' hyperthyroidism and ophthalmopathy. TCRdb passed the multiplex PCR reads through MiXCR, listing each CDR3 protein once. Among roughly 740,000 distinct CDR3 sequences, about a sixth were seen once, and the ten largest hold under 8.5%. Sequencing was done on a sample of blood. Source of these receptors: a man younger than 30 with Graves' hyperthyroidism. The CDR3 runs from the conserved cysteine through the conserved F or W. A D gene is named only where the DNA matches it firmly. Size values are once, few and many counts, or a class for expanded clones, and some rows have none.

d_call j_call v_call clone_size cdr3_nt cdr3_aa
TRBD2 TRBJ2-7 TRBV6-5 NA TGTGCCAGCAGTTACCACTATGAGCGGGAGGGAGGTGAGCAGTACTTC CASSYHYEREGGEQYF
NA TRBJ1-1 TRBV11-2 few TGTGCCAGCAGCCCCACAACACCGAACACTGAAGCTTTCTTT CASSPTTPNTEAFF
TRBD1 TRBJ1-1 TRBV5-4 few TGTGCCAGCAGCTCCCCAGGGGGCAAGGATGGCACTGAAGCTTTCTTT CASSSPGGKDGTEAFF
NA TRBJ1-1 TRBV19 NA TGTGCCAGTGGGATACTGAGGGGTAAAGGGCGCACTGAAGCTTTCTTT CASGILRGKGRTEAFF
NA TRBJ1-2 TRBV9 few TGTGCCAGCAGCGTAAGAGCCACCTCCGGTGGCTACACCTTC CASSVRATSGGYTF
TRBD2 TRBJ2-2 TRBV5-1 NA TGCGCCAGCAGCGCCGGGAGGGCCGGGGCCGGGGAGCTGTTTTTT CASSAGRAGAGELFF
NA TRBJ2-1 TRBV12-3/TRBV12-4 few TGTGCCAGCAGTTTAGTACGAATTAATGAGCAGTTCTTC CASSLVRINEQFF
NA TRBJ2-3 TRBV20-1 NA TGCAGTGCTAGAGAGCCTCTAGATTTGACAGATACGCAGTATTTT CSAREPLDLTDTQYF
NA TRBJ2-2 TRBV6-1 NA TGTGCCAGCAATCGGGACCGGAGAACCGGGGAGCTGTTTTTT CASNRDRRTGELFF
NA TRBJ2-7 TRBV3-1 many TGTGCCAGCAGCCAGGCGGCGTACTCCTACGAGCAGTACTTC CASSQAAYSYEQYF
NA TRBJ2-7 TRBV5-1 NA TGCGCCAGCAGCTTGGAGACAGCTGGCGAGCAGTACTTC CASSLETAGEQYF
TRBD1 TRBJ2-3 TRBV19 few TGTGCCAGTAGTAAGACAGGGGGCACAGATACGCAGTATTTT CASSKTGGTDTQYF
NA TRBJ1-1 TRBV28 few TGTGCCAGCAGCACACTATCACCGGAAGCTTTCTTT CASSTLSPEAFF
TRBD1 TRBJ2-7 TRBV6-1 few TGTGCCAGCAGTGGCTACCGGGACAGGAGCGGCGAGCAGTACTTC CASSGYRDRSGEQYF
NA TRBJ2-2 TRBV7-3 few TGTGCCAGCAGCTTCATGGGGGGAACTATGAACACCGGGGAGCTGTTTTTT CASSFMGGTMNTGELFF
TRBD2 TRBJ2-3 TRBV20-1 NA TGCAGTGCCACCGACGGACTAGCGGGAGCCGGGGATACGCAGTATTTT CSATDGLAGAGDTQYF
NA TRBJ2-1 TRBV27 many TGTGCCAGCAGTTTATTATTTCTGGGGGGCCACAATGAGCAGTTCTTC CASSLLFLGGHNEQFF
TRBD1 TRBJ2-5 TRBV27 many TGTGCCAGCAGTTTAAACAGGGGGCTTCGAGAGACCCAGTACTTC CASSLNRGLRETQYF